This TCR beta chain appears in the sequencing data of a study of radiation and T cells in renal cell carcinoma. There are 14 residues in the CDR3. V was trimmed by 1 base and J by 7 bases, leaving 13 bases between them. Per germline, CDR1 MNHNY and CDR2 SVGAGI (reference sequence). The time point: baseline pretreatment blood. Specified treatment: 15 Gy SBRT to primary tumor, nephrectomy 4 weeks later. Blood was sampled at baseline, 2 weeks and 4 weeks after SBRT. Clones were sequenced by immunoSEQ multiplex PCR, and TCRdb holds only the in-frame ones, with some missing. Counted here are about 130,000 clones, roughly 90% occurring once; the ten biggest clones make up around 12%. This clone was recorded only once. Its antigen is not known. Study results and caveats: In blood, top tumor clones expanded by 2 weeks, shrinking by 4.

The chain couples TRBV6-6 to TRBJ2-5, with TRBD2 as a possible D gene (6 bases). Specimen: blood, collected from a patient whose treatment included radiotherapy and nephrectomy. This receptor was identified in a woman aged 50 to 60 with renal cell carcinoma. DNA of the CDR3: TGTGCCAGCAGTTACTTAGGGCGGGGCTTGACCCAGTACTTC. This encodes CASSYLGRGLTQYF.